The clone carrying this T cell receptor beta chain was counted at least ten times. TCRdb reanalysed the 5' RACE reads using MiXCR and keeps one entry per CDR3 protein. Of 60,000 to 80,000 distinct CDR3 sequences in the sample, 15% to 20% were seen once. V was pared by 0 bases and J by 4 bases, with 12 bases between. The length of the CDR3 is 15 residues. The germline V gene has CDR1 MGHRA and CDR2 YSYEKL. This sample is drawn from a study of T cells of healthy individuals. This chain joins TRBV4-1 and TRBJ1-1; a weak D match, TRBD1 (6 bases). The clonotype comes from a human donor in good health. The CDR3 DNA sequence: TGCGCCAGCAGCCAAGACTGGACAGCTGGCACTGAAGCTTTCTTT. This encodes CASSQDWTAGTEAFF.